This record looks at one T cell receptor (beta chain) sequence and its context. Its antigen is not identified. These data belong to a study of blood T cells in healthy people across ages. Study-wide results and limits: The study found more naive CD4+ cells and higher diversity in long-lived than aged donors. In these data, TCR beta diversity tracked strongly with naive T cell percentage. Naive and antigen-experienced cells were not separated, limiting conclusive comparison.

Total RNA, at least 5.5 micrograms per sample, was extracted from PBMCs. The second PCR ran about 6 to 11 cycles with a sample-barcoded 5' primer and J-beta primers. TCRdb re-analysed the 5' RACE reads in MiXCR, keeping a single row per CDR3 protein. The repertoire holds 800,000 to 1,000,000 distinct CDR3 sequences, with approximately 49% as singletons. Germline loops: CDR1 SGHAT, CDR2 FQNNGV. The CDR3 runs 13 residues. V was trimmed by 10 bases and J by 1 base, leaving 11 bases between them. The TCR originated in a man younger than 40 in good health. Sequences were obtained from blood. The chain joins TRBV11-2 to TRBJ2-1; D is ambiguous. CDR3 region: CAIIDWSYNEQFF. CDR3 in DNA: TGTGCCATCATTGACTGGTCCTACAATGAGCAGTTCTTC.